A single sample is the source of the 18 T cell receptor beta chains below, sequenced in a study of blood T cell repertoires in COVID-19. Sequencing was performed with immunoSEQ multiplex PCR; in TCRdb, only in-frame clones are kept and a portion is missing. The sample has approximately 300,000 clones; approximately 90% are singletons. Sequencing was done on a sample of peripheral blood. Source of these receptors: a woman in her 30s with COVID-19, enrolled during active disease.

J is TRBJ1-5 and V is TRBV15; TRBD1 matches 8 bases. The CDR3 totals 15 residues. CDR1 LNHNV and CDR2 YYDKDF come from the germline V gene (reference sequence). After removal of 4 bases from V and 1 base from J, the junction contained 3 bases not matched to a gene. In DNA, the CDR3 is TGTGCCACCAGCAACCGACAGGGGAGCAATCAGCCCCAGCATTTT. Translating gives CATSNRQGSNQPQHF.

V gene TRBV5-4 combines with J gene TRBJ1-5; 10 bases are a match to TRBD1. Germline values: CDR1 SGHNT, CDR2 YYREEE (reference sequence). The CDR3 consists of 14 residues. J lost 7 bases, V lost 4 bases, and 5 bases had no gene match. The CDR3 bases are TGTGCCAGCAGCGTGGGGACAGGGGCCCAGCCCCAGCATTTT. Its protein is CASSVGTGAQPQHF.

On this clone: One base away lies a much larger clone, so this may be a sequencing read error. Other DNA sequences in the same sample also yield this CDR3. The rearrangement links TRBV5-4 to TRBJ2-3; 9 bases line up with TRBD2. Germline V gene sequence: CDR1 SGHNT, CDR2 YYREEE (reference sequence). V lost 1 base, J lost 0 bases, and 0 bases stayed unmatched. There are 15 residues in the CDR3. The CDR3 region has the DNA TGTGCCAGCAGCTTGACTAGCGGGAGCACAGATACGCAGTATTTT. Protein: CASSLTSGSTDTQYF. Looking up the rest from reference TRBV5-4 and TRBJ2-3 gives the full variable domain: ETGVTQSPTHLIKTRGQQVTLRCSSQSGHNTVSWYQQALGQGPQFIFQYYREEENGRGNFPPRFSGLQFPNYSSELNVNALELDDSALYLCASSLTSGSTDTQYFGPGTRLTVL.

This chain uses TRBV10-1 with TRBJ2-1, with 9 bases aligning to TRBD1. This CDR3 region has 14 residues. The germline V gene encodes CDR1 WNHNN and CDR2 SYGVQD (reference sequence). Trimming removed 5 bases from V and 8 bases from J; junction bases left unmatched: 7. The CDR3 DNA is TGCGCCAGCAGTCCGGGACAGGGTGTTTATGAGCAGTTCTTC. Amino acids: CASSPGQGVYEQFF.

The chain carries TRBV6-5 and TRBJ2-3, with 8 bases matching TRBD1. V shed 6 bases, J shed 4 bases, and the junction held 3 bases outside the gene matches. Germline loops: CDR1 MNHEY, CDR2 SVGAGI. This CDR3 has 13 amino acids. CDR3 DNA sequence: TGTGCCAGCAGAGGACAGGGCCCAGATACGCAGTATTTT. Translation gives CASRGQGPDTQYF.

This chain connects TRBV28 to TRBJ2-7, with D tentatively TRBD2 (6 bases). Trimming took off 4 bases at V and 0 bases at J, with 10 bases between the two ends. There are 14 residues in the CDR3. Germline V gene sequence: CDR1 MDHEN, CDR2 SYDVKM. This CDR3 reads CASSWSGFSYEQYF. The CDR3, as DNA: TGTGCCAGCAGTTGGAGCGGGTTCTCCTACGAGCAGTACTTC.

The rearrangement joins TRBV5-1 to TRBJ1-1; TRBD1 is a possible D gene (6 bases). V gave up 0 bases and J gave up 5 bases, with 14 bases separating them. CDR3 length equals 15 residues. Per germline, CDR1 SGHRS and CDR2 YFSETQ. CDR3 sequence reads: CASSLVWGRGTEAFF. The CDR3 DNA follows: TGCGCCAGCAGCTTGGTTTGGGGGCGAGGGACTGAAGCTTTCTTT.

The chain combines TRBV18 with TRBJ2-7; tentative D call: TRBD2 (6 bases). The V gene lost 6 bases and the J gene lost 2 bases, with 14 bases spanning the gap. The germline CDR1 and CDR2 sequences are KGHSH and LQKENI. The CDR3 has 14 residues. CDR3 protein: CASSLRLEAYEQYF. CDR3 DNA: TGTGCCAGCTCTCTTCGACTAGAAGCCTACGAGCAGTACTTC.

This sequence joins TRBV5-4 and TRBJ2-2, with 8 nucleotides matching TRBD1. The CDR3 loop spans 13 amino acids. V dropped 4 bases and J dropped 7; count of bases not matched to a gene: 3. Germline CDR1 SGHNT, CDR2 YYREEE (reference sequence). CDR3 loop: CASSGGQVGELFF. In DNA form, the CDR3 reads TGTGCCAGCAGCGGGGGACAGGTCGGGGAGCTGTTTTTT.

On this clone itself: At one end, the junction sequence differs from germline, possibly due to a read error. The rearrangement joins TRBV6-2 or TRBV6-3 to TRBJ2-7, with D unclear. The CDR3 has 13 residues. CDR1 and CDR2 from the germline V gene are MNHEY and SVGEGT. CDR3 nucleotide sequence: TGTGCCAGCAGTTACTGGGCCTCCTCCGAGCAGTACTTC. Its translation is CASSYWASSEQYF.

This chain joins TRBV2 and TRBJ1-2; 9 bases fit TRBD1. The CDR3 covers 19 residues. V dropped 7 bases and J dropped 8; count of bases not matched to a gene: 26. Looked up from germline, CDR1 is SNHLY and CDR2 is FYNNEI. The CDR3 protein is CASTKIPPGQGSLVRGYTF. In nucleotides, the CDR3 is TGTGCCAGCACTAAGATTCCCCCGGGACAGGGCTCCTTAGTTAGGGGCTACACCTTC.

The rearrangement links TRBV9 to TRBJ2-2; perhaps TRBD1 as D (5 bases). CDR1 is SGDLS, CDR2 YYNGEE, per germline. CDR3 size: 16 residues. Trimming cost V 3 bases and J 3 bases, with 15 bases left between them. The CDR3 here is CASSAEGHPYTGELFF. CDR3 DNA sequence: TGTGCCAGCAGCGCAGAAGGACACCCTTACACCGGGGAGCTGTTTTTT.

This clone was recorded once. The chain combines TRBV4-1 with TRBJ1-1; D is perhaps TRBD1 (6 bases). This CDR3 region has 14 residues. Germline V gene data show CDR1 as MGHRA and CDR2 as YSYEKL. The V and J ends lost 4 bases and 4 bases respectively, with 13 bases between them. The CDR3 sequence is CASSLTGSRTEAFF. CDR3 DNA sequence: TGCGCCAGCAGCCTCACAGGGTCGCGCACTGAAGCTTTCTTT.

The genes are TRBV7-3 and TRBJ2-1; D is perhaps TRBD1 (6 bases). Germline lookup yields CDR1 SGHTA and CDR2 FQGTGA. The germline V and J ends were trimmed by 2 bases and 15 bases, with 17 bases remaining between them. This CDR3 has 13 residues. The CDR3 nucleotides are TGTGCCAGCAGCTTACCGGCCTCGGGACACCTGTTCTTC. It yields the protein CASSLPASGHLFF.

V and J are TRBV3-1 (or the pseudogene TRBV3-2) and TRBJ1-4; D call uncertain. The CDR3 runs 12 residues. Trimming cost V 4 bases and J 7 bases, with 7 bases left between them. Germline CDR1 and CDR2: LGHDT and YNNKEL (reference sequence). DNA for the CDR3: TGTGCCAGCAGCCTCACGGGTGAAAAACTGTTTTTT. It codes for CASSLTGEKLFF.

The sample holds one count of this clone. The chain recombines TRBV5-1 with TRBJ2-1; 10 bases fit TRBD1. The CDR3 covers 15 residues. CDR1 is SGHRS and CDR2 is YFSETQ in the germline V gene. Unmatched junction bases numbered 4, after V lost 2 bases and J lost 5 bases. The CDR3 loop reads CASSLPGQGHNEQFF. The DNA of the CDR3 is TGCGCCAGCAGCTTACCGGGACAGGGGCACAATGAGCAGTTCTTC.

This clone appeared a single time. CDR3 residues: CAIRRGGDPSYEQYF. Written as DNA, the CDR3 is TGTGCCATACGTCGAGGCGGCGACCCCTCCTACGAGCAGTACTTC. The chain joins TRBV10-3 to TRBJ2-7; D gene ambiguous. Germline loops: CDR1 ENHRY, CDR2 SYGVKD. This CDR3 is built from 15 residues. The germline V and J ends were trimmed by 9 bases and 0 bases, with 18 bases remaining between them.

The chain combines TRBV27 with TRBJ2-1; 10 bases agree with TRBD2. Per germline, CDR1 MNHEY and CDR2 SMNVEV (reference sequence). The trim removed 3 bases at V and 8 bases at J, leaving 10 bases unmatched. CDR3 size: 16 residues. The CDR3 DNA sequence: TGTGCCAGCAGTTTTTCTAGCGGGAGCCTAAACTATGAGCAGTTCTTC. Translated: CASSFSSGSLNYEQFF.